What follows are 20 T cell receptor beta chains derived from one specimen sequenced in a study of beta chain features in type 1 diabetes. Notes on the study in general: Moderate yet significant TCRB CDR3 shortening was seen in Type 1 diabetes patients in all four CD4+ subsets.

All of the isolated RNA was reverse transcribed, so expressed TCRB transcripts were sequenced. Sequenced by immunoSEQ multiplex PCR; TCRdb stores in-frame clones only, minus some. The sample carries roughly 150,000 clones, approximately 8.4% recorded once. These receptors are not linked to any known antigen. The sample taken for sequencing was central memory CD4+ T cells from blood. Receptors were obtained from a man aged 18 to 30 with type 1 diabetes.

The CDR3: CASGEGAQNIQYF. The CDR3 DNA reads TGTGCCAGCGGCGAGGGGGCCCAAAACATTCAGTACTTC. V usage is TRBV5-5 and J usage is TRBJ2-4, with 7 bases aligning to TRBD1. Germline V CDR1 and CDR2: SGHKS, YYEKEE (reference sequence). With V trimmed by 7 bases and J by 5 bases, 6 bases remained unmatched. This CDR3 has 13 residues.

This clone was seen more than once but under ten times. This chain uses TRBV11-2 with TRBJ2-2, with TRBD2 as a possible D gene (6 bases). Deletions cut 5 bases from V and 2 bases from J, with 9 bases between. Germline loops: CDR1 SGHAT, CDR2 FQNNGV. This CDR3 region has 14 residues. CDR3 amino acids: CASSLGTNTGELFF. The CDR3 DNA sequence: TGTGCCAGCAGCCTAGGGACTAACACCGGGGAGCTGTTTTTT.

This clone came up a few times. V and J are TRBV2 and TRBJ1-1, with D possibly TRBD1 on 6 matching bases. CDR3 size: 13 residues. Germline-derived CDR1 and CDR2 are SNHLY and FYNNEI. The ends were cut back, 8 bases at V and 2 bases at J, with 12 bases in the middle. CDR3 sequence reads: CASGGQSNTEAFF. The CDR3 DNA sequence: TGTGCCAGCGGAGGACAGTCAAACACTGAAGCTTTCTTT. Variable domain in full (rest from reference TRBV2 and TRBJ1-1): EPEVTQTPSHQVTQMGQEVILRCVPISNHLYFYWYRQILGQKVEFLVSFYNNEISEKSEIFDDQFSVERPDGSNFTLKIRSTKLEDSAMYFCASGGQSNTEAFFGQGTRLTVV.

As DNA, the CDR3 is TGTGCCAGCAGTCCACCCCCCGGGAGAGACACTGGGGCCAACGTCCTGACTTTC. This encodes CASSPPPGRDTGANVLTF. The chain links TRBV27 to TRBJ2-6, with a possible D match to TRBD2 (6 bases). The V end was cut by 5 bases, the J end by 2 bases, with 19 bases between. Germline loops: CDR1 MNHEY, CDR2 SMNVEV (reference sequence). The CDR3 has 18 amino acids.

This clone was found a few times. The chain employs TRBV6-5 and TRBJ2-3; 9 bases map to TRBD2. The junction had 9 bases not matched to a gene; V was cut back by 9 bases and J by 8 bases. The CDR3 has 13 amino acids. CDR1 MNHEY and CDR2 SVGAGI come from the germline V gene. The CDR3 coding sequence is TGTGCCAGTTCTCCGGGACTAGCATCTACGCAGTATTTT. It is translated as CASSPGLASTQYF.

The rearrangement links TRBV29-1 to TRBJ2-7, with 11 bases identical to TRBD1. Germline values: CDR1 SQVTM, CDR2 ANQGSEA. The V segment lost 4 bases and the J segment 3 bases; nucleotides outside the gene matches: 5. This CDR3 region has 14 residues. The CDR3 loop is CSVVGQGAYYEQYF. DNA for the CDR3: TGCAGCGTTGTAGGACAGGGGGCATACTACGAGCAGTACTTC.

The V and J genes are TRBV5-1 and TRBJ1-1; TRBD1 is a possible D gene (5 bases). Deletions cut 4 bases from V and 3 bases from J, with 16 bases between. Germline CDR1 and CDR2: SGHRS and YFSETQ. The CDR3 sequence is 15 residues long. The CDR3 region has the DNA TGCGCCAGCAGCAGTAGAGCAGGGAAAGACACTGAAGCTTTCTTT. Translated, it gives CASSSRAGKDTEAFF.

The sample holds a few counts of this clone. The V gene is TRBV5-1, the J gene TRBJ2-5; 8 nucleotides align to TRBD2. Trimming removed 0 bases from V and 2 bases from J; junction bases left unmatched: 3. CDR1 and CDR2 from the germline V gene are SGHRS and YFSETQ. The CDR3 runs 15 residues. CDR3 residues: CASSLGASGQETQYF. The CDR3 nucleotides read TGCGCCAGCAGCTTGGGGGCTAGCGGGCAAGAGACCCAGTACTTC.

The chain has TRBV5-1 and TRBJ2-1, with 8 bases fitting TRBD2. This CDR3 has 15 residues. CDR1 SGHRS and CDR2 YFSETQ come from the germline V gene. Trimming removed 4 bases from V and 10 bases from J; junction bases left unmatched: 13. The CDR3 loop is CASSLSTSVGAEQFF. CDR3 nucleotides: TGCGCCAGCAGCCTTTCGACTAGCGTGGGTGCAGAGCAGTTCTTC.

This clone has a count of ten or more. The genes are TRBV7-2 and TRBJ2-1; 7 bases are shared with TRBD1. V shed 6 bases and J 2 bases; nucleotides not matched to a gene: 13. Germline assignment: CDR1 SGHTA and CDR2 FQGNSA. CDR3 size: 17 residues. The CDR3 protein is CASSLRGQRFAYNEQFF. The CDR3 DNA follows: TGTGCCAGCAGTCTTAGGGGACAGCGGTTCGCCTACAATGAGCAGTTCTTC.

The chain is built from TRBV19 and TRBJ2-5; 11 bases line up with TRBD2. The CDR3 has 15 residues. The ends lost 7 bases at V and 0 bases at J; junction bases unmatched: 4. Germline CDR1 and CDR2: LNHDA and SQIVND (reference sequence). The CDR3 sequence: CASKSSGRYQETQYF. The CDR3 DNA follows: TGTGCCAGTAAATCTAGCGGGAGGTACCAAGAGACCCAGTACTTC.

The gene calls are TRBV7-2 and TRBJ1-6; 8 nucleotides line up with TRBD1. This CDR3 spans 15 amino acids. The germline V gene encodes CDR1 SGHTA and CDR2 FQGNSA. The V segment lost 1 base and the J segment 9 bases; nucleotides outside the gene matches: 5. The CDR3 sequence is CASSLGAQGGSPLHF. DNA for the CDR3: TGTGCCAGCAGCTTAGGAGCACAGGGGGGTTCACCCCTCCACTTT.

The gene calls are TRBV5-1 and TRBJ2-3; D is undetermined. There are 16 residues in the CDR3. Germline V gene lookup returns CDR1 SGHRS and CDR2 YFSETQ. V gave up 0 bases and J gave up 2 bases, with 13 bases separating them. The CDR3 protein is CASSLGATSITDTQYF. The DNA for the CDR3 is TGCGCCAGCAGCTTGGGGGCTACCTCCATCACAGATACGCAGTATTTT.

This clone was seen repeatedly, ten times or more. The chain couples TRBV2 to TRBJ2-3; no reliable D call. Per the germline V gene, CDR1 is SNHLY and CDR2 is FYNNEI. The CDR3 runs to 15 residues. Trimming removed 2 bases at V and 0 bases at J, with 9 bases between. Written as DNA, the CDR3 is TGTGCCAGCAGTGAATCACAGTTTAGCACAGATACGCAGTATTTT. Protein sequence: CASSESQFSTDTQYF.

J is TRBJ2-7 and V is TRBV7-9, with D tentatively TRBD2 (6 bases). V gave up 4 bases and J gave up 6 bases, with 10 bases separating them. This CDR3 spans 12 amino acids. Germline loops: CDR1 SEHNR, CDR2 FQNEAQ (reference sequence). The CDR3 loop reads CASSWEVGEQYF. The CDR3 region has the DNA TGTGCCAGCAGCTGGGAGGTCGGCGAGCAGTACTTC. Combining the CDR3 with reference TRBV7-9 and TRBJ2-7 gives the whole variable domain DTGVSQNPRHKITKRGQNVTFRCDPISEHNRLYWYRQTLGQGPEFLTYFQNEAQLEKSRLLSDRFSAERPKGSFSTLEIQRTEQGDSAMYLCASSWEVGEQYFGPGTRLTVT.

At least ten counts were recorded for this clone. V gene TRBV2 combines with J gene TRBJ2-3, with D possibly being TRBD1 (6 bases). The length of the CDR3 is 11 residues. The germline V gene encodes CDR1 SNHLY and CDR2 FYNNEI. V was clipped by 5 bases and J by 11 bases, with 11 bases between them. This chain's CDR3 is CASSPRRGQYF. The CDR3 DNA reads as TGTGCCAGCAGTCCACGCAGGGGGCAGTATTTT.

This clone was seen more than once but under ten times. V gene TRBV5-5 combines with J gene TRBJ2-7, with 12 bases identical to TRBD2. Per germline, CDR1 SGHKS and CDR2 YYEKEE (reference sequence). The trim removed 5 bases at V and 0 bases at J, leaving 6 bases unmatched. This CDR3 spans 16 amino acids. As DNA, the CDR3 is TGTGCCAGCAGGGAAGGACTAGCGGGGACCTCCTACGAGCAGTACTTC. This translates into CASREGLAGTSYEQYF.

This clone occurred a few times. The chain uses TRBV7-8 and TRBJ2-2; 8 nucleotides match TRBD2. V was clipped by 3 bases and J by 1 base; unmatched bases: 1. CDR3 length equals 15 residues. Germline-derived CDR1 and CDR2 are SGHVS and FQNEAQ. This chain's CDR3 is CASSFLAGNTGELFF. As DNA, the CDR3 is TGTGCCAGCAGCTTTCTAGCGGGGAACACCGGGGAGCTGTTTTTT.

To note about this clone: Other DNA sequences in the sample encode the same CDR3. This rearrangement joins TRBV18 to TRBJ1-4; D possibly corresponds to TRBD1 (5 bases). From germline, CDR1 is KGHSH and CDR2 LQKENI. Trimming cost V 2 bases and J 7 bases, with 11 bases left between them. The CDR3 has 14 residues. The CDR3 reads CASSPSGAGEKLFF. CDR3 in DNA: TGTGCCAGCTCACCAAGCGGGGCTGGTGAAAAACTGTTTTTT. The complete variable domain, with remaining parts taken from reference TRBV18 and TRBJ1-4, reads NAGVMQNPRHLVRRRGQEARLRCSPMKGHSHVYWYRQLPEEGLKFMVYLQKENIIDESGMPKERFSAEFPKEGPSILRIQQVVRGDSAAYFCASSPSGAGEKLFFGSGTQLSVL.

This clone was detected once. The chain employs TRBV30 and TRBJ1-2, with TRBD1 matching 10 bases. Germline V lookup: CDR1 GTSNPN, CDR2 SVGIG (reference sequence). The CDR3 contains 13 residues. Trimming at V came to 0 bases and at J to 9 bases, leaving 4 bases not matched to a gene. CDR3 residues: CAWSVTGQGSYTF. DNA of the CDR3: TGTGCCTGGAGTGTTACGGGACAGGGGAGCTACACCTTC.